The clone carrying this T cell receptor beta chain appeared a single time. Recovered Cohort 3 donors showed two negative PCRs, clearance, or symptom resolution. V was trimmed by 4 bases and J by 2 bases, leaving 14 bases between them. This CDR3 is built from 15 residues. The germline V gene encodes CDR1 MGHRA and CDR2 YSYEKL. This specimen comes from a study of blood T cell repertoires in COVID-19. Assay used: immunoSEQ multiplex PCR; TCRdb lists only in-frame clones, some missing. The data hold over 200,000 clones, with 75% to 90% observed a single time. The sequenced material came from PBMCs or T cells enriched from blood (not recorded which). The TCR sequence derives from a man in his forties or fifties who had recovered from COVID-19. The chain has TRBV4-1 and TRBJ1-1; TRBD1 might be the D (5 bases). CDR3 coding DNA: TGCGCCAGCAGCCTACGACAGACTTATAACACTGAAGCTTTCTTT. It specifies CASSLRQTYNTEAFF.